This T cell receptor beta chain was sequenced during a study of blood T cell repertoires in COVID-19. Across the study: From the United States, Italy and Spain came samples of acute and convalescent COVID-19. Sources were T cells, B-cell-depleted T cells, or PBMCs; the material itself was cDNA or gDNA.

Authors' analysis steps: Using reference gene primer amplification, nucleated cell counts were estimated. Produced via immunoSEQ multiplex PCR; TCRdb's table is partial and in-frame only. Clone size and V and J calls were adopted from that table, with D and trimming inferred from the DNA. The sample records around 71,000 clones, 85% being singletons. Only one count was recorded for this clone. The TCR sequence derives from an elderly man with acute or convalescent COVID-19. Sequencing was performed on peripheral blood.

CDR3 coding DNA: TGCGCCAGCAGCCTCCGGGGGGGTAACTATGGCTACACCTTC. Protein: CASSLRGGNYGYTF. The chain links TRBV4-1 to TRBJ1-2; a weak D match, TRBD1 (5 bases). Germline V gene lookup returns CDR1 MGHRA and CDR2 YSYEKL. V was clipped by 4 bases and J by 1 base, with 10 bases between them. The CDR3 extends over 14 amino acids.